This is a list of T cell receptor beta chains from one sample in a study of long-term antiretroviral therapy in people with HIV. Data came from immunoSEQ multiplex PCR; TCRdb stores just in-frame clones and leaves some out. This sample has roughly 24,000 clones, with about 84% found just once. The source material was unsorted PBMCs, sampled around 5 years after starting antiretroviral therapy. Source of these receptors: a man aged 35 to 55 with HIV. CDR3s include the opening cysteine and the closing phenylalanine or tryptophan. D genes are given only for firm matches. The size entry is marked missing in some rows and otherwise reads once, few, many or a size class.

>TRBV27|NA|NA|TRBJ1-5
CASSVLDSNQPQHF
TGTGCCAGCAGTGTCTTAGACAGCAATCAGCCCCAGCATTTT
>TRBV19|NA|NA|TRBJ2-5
CARLEGPLKYF
TGTGCCAGGCTCGAGGGACCCCTCAAGTACTTC
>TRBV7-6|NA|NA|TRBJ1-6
CASSSGTSKNNSPLHF
TGTGCCAGCAGCTCCGGGACCTCAAAAAATAATTCACCCCTCCACTTT
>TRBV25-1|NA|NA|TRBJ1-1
CASSDGGLNTEAFF
TGTGCCAGCAGTGATGGGGGCCTGAACACTGAAGCTTTCTTT
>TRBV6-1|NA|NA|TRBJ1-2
CASGGAGNYGYTF
TGTGCCAGCGGGGGGGCTGGGAACTATGGCTACACCTTC
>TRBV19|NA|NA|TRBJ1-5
CASSLDRSQPQHF
TGTGCCAGTAGCCTCGACAGGAGTCAGCCCCAGCATTTT
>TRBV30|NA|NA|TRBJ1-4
CAYLTTNEKLFF
TGTGCCTACTTGACAACTAATGAAAAACTGTTTTTT
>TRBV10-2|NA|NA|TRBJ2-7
CASSPRGDEQYF
TGCGCCAGCAGTCCAAGGGGGGACGAGCAGTACTTC
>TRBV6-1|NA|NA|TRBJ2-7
CASSGTQGSLYEQYF
TGTGCCAGCAGTGGGACCCAAGGCAGCCTCTACGAGCAGTACTTC
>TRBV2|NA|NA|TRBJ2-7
CASIHGTSYEQYF
TGTGCCAGCATTCACGGTACCTCCTACGAGCAGTACTTC
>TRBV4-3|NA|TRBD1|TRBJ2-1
CASSITGGWEQFF
TGCGCCAGCAGCATAACAGGGGGCTGGGAGCAGTTCTTC
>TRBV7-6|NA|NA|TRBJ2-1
CASRGYNEQFF
TGTGCCAGCAGGGGGTACAATGAGCAGTTCTTC
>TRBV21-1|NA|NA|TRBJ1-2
CASSPRRDRYNYGYTF
TGTGCCAGCAGCCCTCGCCGGGACAGATATAACTATGGCTACACCTTC
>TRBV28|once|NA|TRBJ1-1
CASSFLIGGVGTEAFF
TGTGCCAGCAGTTTTCTAATTGGGGGGGTAGGCACTGAAGCTTTCTTT
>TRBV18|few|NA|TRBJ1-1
CASSPLQVRSRTEAFF
TGTGCCAGCTCACCACTGCAGGTTCGGAGCCGGACTGAAGCTTTCTTT
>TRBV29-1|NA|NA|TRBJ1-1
CSVGEPQAEAFF
TGCAGCGTTGGGGAACCACAGGCTGAAGCTTTCTTT
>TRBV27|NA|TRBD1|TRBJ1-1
CASSPYGQGGTEAFF
TGTGCCAGCAGTCCCTATGGACAGGGAGGCACTGAAGCTTTCTTT
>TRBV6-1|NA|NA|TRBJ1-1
CASRINTEAFF
TGTGCCAGCAGAATCAACACTGAAGCTTTCTTT
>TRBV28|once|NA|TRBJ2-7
CASLAWQGGNEQYF
TGTGCCAGCCTCGCATGGCAGGGCGGGAACGAGCAGTACTTC
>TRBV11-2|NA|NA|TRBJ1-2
CASSDDSTNYGYTF
TGTGCCAGCAGCGATGACAGTACTAACTATGGCTACACCTTC
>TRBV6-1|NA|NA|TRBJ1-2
CASSEGTEALYGYTF
TGTGCCAGCAGTGAAGGGACAGAAGCCCTCTATGGCTACACCTTC
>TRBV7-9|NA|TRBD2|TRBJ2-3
CASSPRGGTSGGPRDTQYF
TGTGCCAGCAGCCCCAGGGGGGGAACTAGCGGGGGGCCGAGGGATACGCAGTATTTT
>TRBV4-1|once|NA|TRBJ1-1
CASSQESTGTNTEAFF
TGCGCCAGCAGCCAAGAGTCTACAGGGACGAACACTGAAGCTTTCTTT
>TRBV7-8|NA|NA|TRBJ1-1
CASSSLATGPTEAFF
TGTGCCAGCAGCTCATTAGCGACAGGACCCACTGAAGCTTTCTTT
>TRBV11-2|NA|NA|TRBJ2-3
CASSLDGVTDTQYF
TGTGCCAGCAGCTTAGACGGAGTCACAGATACGCAGTATTTT
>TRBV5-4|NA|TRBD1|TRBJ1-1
CASRPGTGFNTEAFF
TGTGCCAGCAGGCCCGGGACAGGGTTTAACACTGAAGCTTTCTTT
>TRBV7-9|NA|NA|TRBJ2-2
CASTLPGGQGWAGELFF
TGTGCCAGCACCCTCCCTGGGGGGCAGGGTTGGGCCGGGGAGCTGTTTTTT
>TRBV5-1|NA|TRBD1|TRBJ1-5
CASSATGGNNQPQHF
TGCGCCAGCAGCGCGACAGGGGGGAACAATCAGCCCCAGCATTTT
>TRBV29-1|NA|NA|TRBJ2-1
CSAEIQGSTYNEQFF
TGCAGCGCCGAGATACAAGGGTCTACCTACAATGAGCAGTTCTTC
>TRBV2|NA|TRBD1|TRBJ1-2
CASSPQGDGYTF
TGTGCCAGCAGTCCACAGGGGGACGGCTACACCTTC
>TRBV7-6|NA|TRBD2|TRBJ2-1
CASSVTSGSEQFF
TGTGCCAGCAGCGTGACTAGCGGATCTGAGCAGTTCTTC
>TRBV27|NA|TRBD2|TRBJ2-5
CASSLWGEGETQYF
TGTGCCAGCAGTTTATGGGGGGAGGGAGAGACCCAGTACTTC
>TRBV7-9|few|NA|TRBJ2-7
CASSLENTYEQYF
TGTGCCAGCAGCTTAGAAAATACCTACGAGCAGTACTTC
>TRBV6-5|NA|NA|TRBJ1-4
CASSSDLGDEKLFF
TGTGCCAGCAGTTCGGACTTAGGGGATGAAAAACTGTTTTTT
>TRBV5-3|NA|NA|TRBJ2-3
CARSPGATVGTDTQYF
TGTGCCAGAAGCCCGGGGGCCACCGTGGGGACAGATACGCAGTATTTT
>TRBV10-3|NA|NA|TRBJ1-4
CAISDRVGEKLFF
TGTGCCATCAGTGACAGGGTGGGCGAAAAACTGTTTTTT
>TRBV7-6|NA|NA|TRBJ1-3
CASSSGAGDGNTIYF
TGTGCCAGCAGCTCGGGAGCAGGGGACGGAAACACCATATATTTT
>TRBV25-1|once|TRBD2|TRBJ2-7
CASQRSLAASYEQYF
TGTGCCAGCCAACGGAGCCTAGCGGCCTCCTACGAGCAGTACTTC
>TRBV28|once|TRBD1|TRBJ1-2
CASSQTGNLYGYTF
TGTGCCAGCAGTCAGACAGGGAACCTTTATGGCTACACCTTC
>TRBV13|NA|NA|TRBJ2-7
CASSFGSSYEQYF
TGTGCCAGCAGCTTCGGTAGCTCCTACGAGCAGTACTTC
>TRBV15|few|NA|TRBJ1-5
CATSRGDSNQPQHF
TGTGCCACCAGCAGAGGGGATAGCAATCAGCCCCAGCATTTT
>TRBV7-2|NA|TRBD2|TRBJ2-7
CASSLGLAGGSEQYF
TGTGCCAGCAGCTTGGGACTAGCGGGGGGTTCCGAGCAGTACTTC
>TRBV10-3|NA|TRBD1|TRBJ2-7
CAIRTGQGGDEQYF
TGTGCCATCAGAACGGGACAGGGAGGAGACGAGCAGTACTTC
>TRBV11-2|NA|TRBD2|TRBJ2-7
CASSPTSGDSYEQYF
TGTGCCAGCAGTCCTACTAGCGGGGACTCCTACGAGCAGTACTTC